The source of this T cell receptor (beta chain) is a study of blood T cell repertoires in COVID-19. As for the study in general: Acute and convalescent COVID-19 specimens originated in the United States, Italy and Spain. In each case, the material was cDNA or gDNA derived from T cells, B-cell-depleted T cells, or PBMCs.

Germline CDR1 is GTSNPN and CDR2 is SVGIG (reference sequence). Trimming took 0 bases from V and 8 from J; bases not matched to a gene: 15. The CDR3 is 17 residues long. Under the authors' procedure: Cell counts per sample came from amplifying reference gene primers. This table comes from immunoSEQ multiplex PCR, and its TCRdb copy is limited to in-frame clones, with some not included. That table supplies the V and J calls and clone size; D and trimming were determined from the DNA. The sample shows 210,000 or so clones, roughly 84% of them seen only once. The sequenced material came from peripheral blood. The chain carries TRBV30 and TRBJ2-7, with 11 bases that match TRBD2. This TCR derives from a woman aged 40-49 years who had recovered from COVID-19. DNA for the CDR3: TGTGCCTGGAGTGTCGGACTGTTAGCGGGAGGGGATGAGAAGCAGTACTTC. This sequence encodes CAWSVGLLAGGDEKQYF.